These T cell receptor beta chains were read from a single sample in a study of vaccination and CD4 T cells after COVID-19. TCRdb used MiXCR to reprocess the PCR reads, holding one entry per CDR3 protein. The sample lists some 13,000 distinct CDR3 sequences, approximately 54% occurring once. No antigen has been assigned to these receptors. Sequenced: CD4+ T cells from blood, cultured in vitro. These receptors were obtained from a human donor who had recovered from COVID-19. Each CDR3 is given with its conserved first and last residue. Each record gives: clone size, V gene, J gene, D gene, CDR3 protein, CDR3 DNA. A D gene is named only where the DNA matches it firmly. Size tells how often a clone was seen (once, few, many) or the class of an expanded clone, and some rows leave it out.

clone_size: few; v_call: TRBV12-3/TRBV12-4; j_call: TRBJ2-4; d_call: .; cdr3_aa: CASSRTEGIQYF; cdr3_nt: TGTGCCAGCAGTCGGACAGAGGGCATTCAGTACTTC
clone_size: .; v_call: TRBV20-1; j_call: TRBJ2-3; d_call: .; cdr3_aa: CSARIPGTDTQYF; cdr3_nt: TGCAGTGCTAGAATCCCGGGCACAGATACGCAGTATTTT
clone_size: .; v_call: TRBV19; j_call: TRBJ1-5; d_call: .; cdr3_aa: CASSFLLSSNQPQHF; cdr3_nt: TGTGCCAGTAGTTTTCTGCTCAGTAGCAATCAGCCCCAGCATTTT
clone_size: .; v_call: TRBV30; j_call: TRBJ1-3; d_call: .; cdr3_aa: CVSERDRGNTIYF; cdr3_nt: TGTGTTTCCGAACGGGACCGGGGGAACACCATATATTTT
clone_size: few; v_call: TRBV20-1; j_call: TRBJ1-2; d_call: .; cdr3_aa: CSARPSRTDGYTF; cdr3_nt: TGCAGTGCTAGACCCTCCCGGACAGATGGCTACACCTTC
clone_size: .; v_call: TRBV6-1; j_call: TRBJ1-1; d_call: .; cdr3_aa: CASRQENTEAFF; cdr3_nt: TGTGCCAGCAGACAAGAGAACACTGAAGCTTTCTTT
clone_size: few; v_call: TRBV27; j_call: TRBJ1-5; d_call: TRBD1; cdr3_aa: CASSSRDRGLQGNQPQHF; cdr3_nt: TGTGCCAGCAGTTCCCGGGACAGGGGTCTTCAAGGCAATCAGCCCCAGCATTTT
clone_size: .; v_call: TRBV20-1; j_call: TRBJ2-3; d_call: .; cdr3_aa: CSAPSGLRRNTQYF; cdr3_nt: TGCAGTGCTCCCTCCGGACTGCGCAGGAATACGCAGTATTTT
clone_size: few; v_call: TRBV7-3; j_call: TRBJ2-3; d_call: .; cdr3_aa: CASSLTGGLADTQYF; cdr3_nt: TGTGCCAGCAGCTTAACGGGGGGGCTGGCAGATACGCAGTATTTT
clone_size: .; v_call: TRBV19; j_call: TRBJ1-5; d_call: .; cdr3_aa: CASSRGARELGDQPQHF; cdr3_nt: TGTGCCAGTAGCCGGGGCGCCAGGGAATTAGGCGATCAGCCCCAGCATTTT
clone_size: .; v_call: TRBV20-1; j_call: TRBJ1-1; d_call: .; cdr3_aa: CSAQQQLNTEAFF; cdr3_nt: TGCAGTGCCCAGCAACAGTTGAACACTGAAGCTTTCTTT
clone_size: .; v_call: TRBV7-9; j_call: TRBJ2-7; d_call: TRBD2; cdr3_aa: CASTLAGVSYEQYF; cdr3_nt: TGTGCCAGCACCCTAGCGGGAGTCTCCTACGAGCAGTACTTC
clone_size: .; v_call: TRBV19; j_call: TRBJ1-6; d_call: .; cdr3_aa: CASSTRYGDSPLHF; cdr3_nt: TGTGCCAGTAGTACAAGATACGGGGATTCACCCCTCCACTTT
clone_size: .; v_call: TRBV20-1; j_call: TRBJ2-3; d_call: TRBD2; cdr3_aa: CSATVGTRFTDTQYF; cdr3_nt: TGCAGTGCTACAGTCGGGACTAGATTCACAGATACGCAGTATTTT
clone_size: .; v_call: TRBV5-1; j_call: TRBJ2-2; d_call: .; cdr3_aa: CASSLGNTGELFF; cdr3_nt: TGCGCCAGCAGCTTAGGGAACACCGGGGAGCTGTTTTTT
clone_size: .; v_call: TRBV11-3; j_call: TRBJ1-6; d_call: .; cdr3_aa: CASSWPREKALHF; cdr3_nt: TGTGCCAGCAGCTGGCCCCGGGAGAAAGCCCTCCACTTT
clone_size: few; v_call: TRBV20-1; j_call: TRBJ2-2; d_call: .; cdr3_aa: CSGLQGNTGELFF; cdr3_nt: TGCAGTGGTCTACAGGGTAACACCGGGGAGCTGTTTTTT
clone_size: once; v_call: TRBV7-6; j_call: TRBJ2-5; d_call: .; cdr3_aa: CASSHGYQETQYF; cdr3_nt: TGTGCCAGCAGCCACGGGTACCAAGAGACCCAGTACTTC
clone_size: few; v_call: TRBV6-5; j_call: TRBJ2-5; d_call: TRBD1; cdr3_aa: CASSYSMTRDRGQETQYF; cdr3_nt: TGTGCCAGCAGTTACTCGATGACGCGGGACAGGGGGCAAGAGACCCAGTACTTC
clone_size: .; v_call: TRBV20-1; j_call: TRBJ2-1; d_call: TRBD2; cdr3_aa: CSALAGGANNEQFF; cdr3_nt: TGCAGTGCTCTAGCGGGAGGGGCAAACAATGAGCAGTTCTTC